Described below is a single T cell receptor (beta chain) sequence and its context. Its antigen remains unidentified. This specimen belongs to a study of cytomegalovirus exposure and HLA in healthy donors. Study summary: The 120 validation repertoires, a later analysis reported, used the same platform as the 700 or so repertoires from the first cohort.

Study-level findings and limits: Three chains linked to CMV were shown in vitro to be specific for CMV antigens. 164 TCR beta chains were listed as cytomegalovirus-associated. Rarity characterized most TCR sequences, yet some public TCRs appeared in many donors.

Trimming shortened V by 0 bases and J by 6 bases, and 17 bases separated the two germline ends. The length of the CDR3 is 16 residues. CDR1 and CDR2 (germline): SGDLS, YYNGEE. Repertoires were generated with immunoSEQ multiplex PCR, while TCRdb's copy carries only in-frame clones and drops some. The table records some 90,000 clones, 96% of them present only once. The chain has TRBV9 and TRBJ2-3; D is ambiguous. Sequenced material: PBMCs. The source is a man aged 18 to 30 in good health and CMV-seronegative. CDR3 bases: TGTGCCAGCAGCGTAGGTCCCCAGTCTCGTCCCGATACGCAGTATTTT. Translation: CASSVGPQSRPDTQYF.